Below, 27 T cell receptor beta chains from the same sample are listed, as sequenced in a study of T cells expressing NK-cell markers. Reanalyzing the 5' RACE reads, TCRdb keeps one entry per CDR3 protein, without DNA. The sample spans roughly 350,000 distinct CDR3 sequences; the ten largest clones claim under 6.5%. Sequenced sample: blood T cells: a sorted CD56 or NKG2C T cell subset, CD4+ or CD8+ T cells, or bulk PBMC T cells (not recorded which). The receptors derive from a man aged 18-70 years in good health.

The rearrangement uses TRBV2 and TRBJ2-3. Germline V gene data show CDR1 as SNHLY and CDR2 as FYNNEI. The CDR3 has 14 residues. The CDR3 protein is CASSVSASTDTQYF.

The chain recombines TRBV20-1 with TRBJ2-7. This CDR3 spans 14 amino acids. Germline V gene data show CDR1 as DFQATT and CDR2 as SNEGSKA (reference sequence). CDR3: CSATPTRNSYEQYF.

V usage is TRBV5-1 and J usage is TRBJ1-1; there is no DNA to check the TCRdb D call of TRBD1. The CDR3 is 18 residues long. Germline values: CDR1 SGHRS, CDR2 YFSETQ. The CDR3 here is CASSYRYGTGKGNTEAFF.

The chain couples TRBV6-2 or TRBV6-3 to TRBJ1-5. This CDR3 is 11 amino acids long. Germline CDR1 MNHEY, CDR2 SVGEGT. The CDR3 loop reads CASSYMGPQHF.

This chain joins TRBV3-1 and TRBJ1-4; TCRdb proposes TRBD1, but this gene call is untestable without DNA. The CDR3 spans 18 residues. CDR1 and CDR2 from the germline V gene are LGHDT and YNNKEL (reference sequence). CDR3 sequence reads: CASSQDQTGGSSNEKLFF.

The genes are TRBV29-1 and TRBJ1-2; TCRdb proposes TRBD1, but this gene call is untestable without DNA. This CDR3 is 13 amino acids long. Germline values: CDR1 SQVTM, CDR2 ANQGSEA. Here the CDR3 reads CSGQQGLGYGYTF.

The rearrangement uses TRBV10-3 and TRBJ2-2; checking the TCRdb D call of TRBD1 is not possible without DNA. CDR1 is ENHRY, CDR2 SYGVKD, per germline. The CDR3 consists of 15 residues. This CDR3 is CAISEGTLNTGELFF.

V usage is TRBV6-1 and J usage is TRBJ2-7; TCRdb outputs TRBD1, but without DNA this stays unchecked. The CDR3 runs to 15 residues. The V gene's germline CDR1 is MNHNS and CDR2 SASEGT. This CDR3 reads CASSSDPSGGYEQYF.

The J gene is TRBJ2-7, the V gene TRBV7-2; no DNA is available, so the TRBD1 call from TCRdb remains unchecked. This CDR3 spans 15 amino acids. Per the germline V gene, CDR1 is SGHTA and CDR2 is FQGNSA. CDR3 protein: CASSLAQGQGGEQYF.

The chain couples TRBV14 to TRBJ2-5; TCRdb calls TRBD1, which cannot be checked without DNA. Germline V gives CDR1 SGHDN, CDR2 FVKESK. CDR3 length: 15 amino acids. CDR3 in amino acids: CASSQRGHKQETQYF.

V gene TRBV7-2 combines with J gene TRBJ1-6; TCRdb picks TRBD1, but there is no DNA to check that call. Germline V lookup: CDR1 SGHTA, CDR2 FQGNSA. This CDR3 region has 13 residues. CDR3 loop: CASSRGIGSPLHF.

The chain is built from TRBV4-2 and TRBJ2-1. The germline gives CDR1 LGHNA, CDR2 YNFKEQ. The length of the CDR3 is 16 residues. CDR3 amino acids: CASSQATRQRYNEQFF.

This sequence joins TRBV15 and TRBJ2-1; TCRdb gives TRBD1 as the D gene, but with no DNA this cannot be confirmed. Germline CDR1 is LNHNV and CDR2 is YYDKDF (reference sequence). The CDR3 length is 20 residues. The CDR3 region is CATSRDTPGTRLSSYNEQFF. Combining the CDR3 with reference TRBV15 and TRBJ2-1 gives the whole variable domain DAMVIQNPRYQVTQFGKPVTLSCSQTLNHNVMYWYQQKSSQAPKLLFHYYDKDFNNEADTPDNFQSRRPNTSFCFLDIRSPGLGDTAMYLCATSRDTPGTRLSSYNEQFFGPGTRLTVL.

The V call is TRBV5-1, the J call TRBJ2-1; the TRBD2 assignment by TCRdb is unverifiable without DNA. This CDR3 spans 15 amino acids. Germline-derived CDR1 and CDR2 are SGHRS and YFSETQ. This CDR3 is CASSPLGGGTNEQFF.

J is TRBJ2-3 and V is TRBV20-1; as DNA is missing, the TRBD1 call by TCRdb cannot be tested. The CDR3 is 11 amino acids. The germline V gene encodes CDR1 DFQATT and CDR2 SNEGSKA (reference sequence). CDR3 sequence: CSARPGPTQYF.

The chain employs TRBV4-1 and TRBJ2-7; TCRdb picks TRBD1, but there is no DNA to check that call. This CDR3 comprises 15 residues. CDR1 is MGHRA, CDR2 YSYEKL, per germline. CDR3 in amino acids: CASSRVRQGTYEQYF.

The gene calls are TRBV5-1 and TRBJ2-3; there is no DNA to check the TCRdb D call of TRBD2. The CDR3 covers 15 residues. CDR1 SGHRS and CDR2 YFSETQ come from the germline V gene. The CDR3 here is CASSSTTSGGDTQYF. Looking up the rest from reference TRBV5-1 and TRBJ2-3 gives the full variable domain: KAGVTQTPRYLIKTRGQQVTLSCSPISGHRSVSWYQQTPGQGLQFLFEYFSETQRNKGNFPGRFSGRQFSNSRSEMNVSTLELGDSALYLCASSSTTSGGDTQYFGPGTRLTVL.

V and J are TRBV20-1 and TRBJ1-2; the D call from TCRdb, TRBD1, cannot be confirmed without DNA. The CDR3 spans 15 residues. Germline V gives CDR1 DFQATT, CDR2 SNEGSKA (reference sequence). The chain's CDR3 is CSAGGQGALRYGYTF.

The chain is built from TRBV4-1 and TRBJ2-2; as DNA is missing, the TRBD1 call by TCRdb cannot be tested. CDR1 MGHRA and CDR2 YSYEKL come from the germline V gene. This CDR3 has 17 residues. The CDR3 loop reads CASSQEGAGEDTGELFF.

The chain couples TRBV6-2 or TRBV6-3 to TRBJ2-2; without DNA, the TCRdb call of TRBD2 cannot be checked. Germline assignment: CDR1 MNHEY and CDR2 SVGEGT. The CDR3 is 15 amino acids. CDR3 amino acids: CASKKGLANTGELFF.

This chain uses TRBV16 with TRBJ1-2. From germline, CDR1 is KGHSY and CDR2 FQNENV. CDR3 length: 15 amino acids. CDR3 region: CASSLQVRLNYGYTF. Using reference TRBV16 and TRBJ1-2 for the parts outside the CDR3, the full variable domain is GEEVAQTPKHLVRGEGQKAKLYCAPIKGHSYVFWYQQVLKNEFKFLISFQNENVFDETGMPKERFSAKCLPNSPCSLEIQATKLEDSAVYFCASSLQVRLNYGYTFGSGTRLTVV.

The chain uses TRBV5-4 and TRBJ2-7; checking the TCRdb D call of TRBD1 is not possible without DNA. Looked up from germline, CDR1 is SGHNT and CDR2 is YYREEE (reference sequence). The CDR3 is 14 amino acids. The CDR3 here is CASSDRTGPGEQYF.

V and J are TRBV11-2 and TRBJ2-7; as DNA is missing, the TRBD1 call by TCRdb cannot be tested. Germline assignment: CDR1 SGHAT and CDR2 FQNNGV. The CDR3 is 15 residues long. This CDR3 reads CASSRRQMVSYEQYF.

V is TRBV7-8 and J is TRBJ1-5; with no DNA, the TCRdb D assignment of TRBD1 cannot be verified. The CDR3 sequence is 16 residues long. CDR1 and CDR2 (germline): SGHVS, FQNEAQ. The CDR3 reads CASSFRWGASNQPQHF.

The CDR3 protein is CSARVRQGSYNEQFF. The chain combines TRBV20-1 with TRBJ2-1; TCRdb reports TRBD1, a call that lacks DNA to check it against. Looked up from germline, CDR1 is DFQATT and CDR2 is SNEGSKA (reference sequence). CDR3 length: 15 residues.

This chain uses TRBV7-9 with TRBJ2-1; TCRdb's D call of TRBD2 is untestable without DNA. The CDR3 is 14 residues long. Germline V lookup: CDR1 SEHNR, CDR2 FQNEAQ (reference sequence). The CDR3 spells CASSLVASGGEQFF.

The chain links TRBV6-1 to TRBJ1-1. Germline CDR1 reads MNHNS; CDR2 reads SASEGT. The length of the CDR3 is 14 residues. This chain's CDR3 is CASTERLPISEAFF.